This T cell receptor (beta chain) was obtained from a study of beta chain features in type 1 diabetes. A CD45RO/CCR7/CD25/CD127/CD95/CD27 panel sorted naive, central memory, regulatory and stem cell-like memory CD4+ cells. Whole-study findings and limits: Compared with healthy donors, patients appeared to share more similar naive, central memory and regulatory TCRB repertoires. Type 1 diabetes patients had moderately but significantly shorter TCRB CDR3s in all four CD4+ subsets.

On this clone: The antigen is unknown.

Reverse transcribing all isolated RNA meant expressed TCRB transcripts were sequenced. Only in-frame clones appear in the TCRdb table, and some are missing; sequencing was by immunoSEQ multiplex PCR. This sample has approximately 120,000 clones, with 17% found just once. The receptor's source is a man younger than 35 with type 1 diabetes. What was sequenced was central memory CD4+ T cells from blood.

The DNA of the CDR3 is TGTGCCAGCAAGCTTCAGGGCCCTAGCGGGGAGCTGTTTTTT. This codes for CASKLQGPSGELFF. This sequence joins TRBV7-9 and TRBJ2-2; the D gene is possibly TRBD1 (5 bases). Trimming pared 7 bases from V and 7 bases from J, leaving 16 bases between. This CDR3 has 14 residues. CDR1 SEHNR and CDR2 FQNEAQ come from the germline V gene (reference sequence).